Listed here are 23 T cell receptor beta chains from one sample, sequenced in a study of CD8+ T cells in alopecia areata. Treatment meaning: oral pan-JAK inhibitor, 5-10 mg twice daily. As the sequencing template, cDNA was produced by extracting RNA and reverse transcribing it. This table comes from immunoSEQ multiplex PCR, and its TCRdb copy is limited to in-frame clones, with some not included. The repertoire includes 270,000 or so clones, roughly 50% of them detected once, and under 2% sits in the top ten. Sequenced here: CD4+ T cells sorted from blood, sampled at week 24, from a patient treated with tofacitinib. These receptors originate from a human donor with alopecia areata.

V usage is TRBV9 and J usage is TRBJ1-4; 8 bases align to TRBD1. The CDR3 covers 15 residues. The V segment lost 4 bases and the J segment 7 bases; nucleotides outside the gene matches: 9. Germline V lookup: CDR1 SGDLS, CDR2 YYNGEE. The CDR3 sequence is CASSISTGEGEKLFF. DNA for the CDR3: TGTGCCAGCAGCATCTCGACAGGGGAGGGTGAAAAACTGTTTTTT.

The table lists this clone with a few counts. The CDR3 here is CSVRARSYGYTF. Here the CDR3 DNA reads TGCAGCGTTCGGGCCAGGTCCTATGGCTACACCTTC. The gene calls are TRBV29-1 and TRBJ1-2; D remains unclear. The CDR3 loop spans 12 amino acids. CDR1 is SQVTM, CDR2 ANQGSEA, per germline. V gave up 5 bases and J gave up 4 bases, with 11 bases separating them.

This chain links TRBV30 with TRBJ1-1, with D possibly being TRBD1 (6 bases). V was trimmed by 4 bases and J by 0 bases, leaving 12 bases between them. The CDR3 has 14 residues. The germline CDR1 and CDR2 sequences are GTSNPN and SVGIG (reference sequence). CDR3 loop: CAWIRGFVNTEAFF. The CDR3 nucleotides read TGTGCCTGGATAAGGGGGTTTGTGAACACTGAAGCTTTCTTT.

This sequence joins TRBV30 and TRBJ1-1; a possible D gene is TRBD1 (5 bases). Germline CDR1 reads GTSNPN; CDR2 reads SVGIG (reference sequence). V lost 4 bases and J lost 5, with 14 bases in between. CDR3 size: 13 residues. In nucleotides, the CDR3 is TGTGCCTGGAAGGGGTACTCAGAAACTGAAGCTTTCTTT. Protein sequence: CAWKGYSETEAFF.

The count of this clone is one. The chain has TRBV5-4 and TRBJ2-2; TRBD2 aligns across 12 bases. V gave up 3 bases and J gave up 0 bases; unmatched junction bases: 0. This CDR3 has 16 residues. Germline V gives CDR1 SGHNT, CDR2 YYREEE (reference sequence). The CDR3 DNA reads as TGTGCCAGCAGCTCTAGCGGGGGGGCGAACACCGGGGAGCTGTTTTTT. Translating it yields CASSSSGGANTGELFF.

The CDR3 is CASSSQNSGEQFF. The CDR3 DNA reads as TGTGCCAGCAGCTCCCAGAACTCCGGTGAGCAGTTCTTC. The V call is TRBV5-4, the J call TRBJ2-1; no definite D call. Germline lookup yields CDR1 SGHNT and CDR2 YYREEE (reference sequence). The CDR3 has 13 amino acids. Trimming removed 3 bases at V and 9 bases at J, with 13 bases between. Full variable domain (missing parts from reference TRBV5-4 and TRBJ2-1): ETGVTQSPTHLIKTRGQQVTLRCSSQSGHNTVSWYQQALGQGPQFIFQYYREEENGRGNFPPRFSGLQFPNYSSELNVNALELDDSALYLCASSSQNSGEQFFGPGTRLTVL.

In DNA, the CDR3 is TGTGCCAGCAGACAAGGACAGGGCGGCCGGAGAGGCACTGAAGCTTTCTTT. Protein product: CASRQGQGGRRGTEAFF. This sequence joins TRBV5-4 and TRBJ1-1; 8 bases fit TRBD1. The trim removed 5 bases at V and 4 bases at J, leaving 16 bases unmatched. The CDR3 sequence is 17 residues long. CDR1 and CDR2 (germline): SGHNT, YYREEE (reference sequence).

J is TRBJ1-5 and V is TRBV4-2; no clear D. Germline V gene sequence: CDR1 LGHNA, CDR2 YNFKEQ. With 0 bases removed from V and 2 bases from J, the gap between germline ends came to 2 bases. The CDR3 has 13 residues. The CDR3 region has the DNA TGTGCCAGCAGCCAAGACGGCAATCAGCCCCAGCATTTT. This gives the protein CASSQDGNQPQHF.

The J gene is TRBJ1-4, the V gene TRBV29-1; D unclear. This CDR3 has 15 residues. Germline CDR1 reads SQVTM; CDR2 reads ANQGSEA. The V gene lost 7 bases and the J gene lost 8 bases, with 23 bases spanning the gap. The CDR3 DNA sequence: TGCAGCGCAAAACCGAGGGCCGGTGGCGGAGAAAAACTGTTTTTT. The encoded protein is CSAKPRAGGGEKLFF.

V is TRBV29-1 and J is TRBJ1-1; 8 positions match TRBD1. V was clipped by 4 bases and J by 0 bases; unmatched bases: 1. This CDR3 has 13 amino acids. Per germline, CDR1 SQVTM and CDR2 ANQGSEA. The DNA for the CDR3 is TGCAGCGTTGGGACAGGGATGAACACTGAAGCTTTCTTT. This codes for CSVGTGMNTEAFF.

This clone has only a few counts. The CDR3 DNA sequence: TGTGCCAGCAGCTTAGATCGCGACTACGAGCAGTACTTC. As protein: CASSLDRDYEQYF. The chain couples TRBV11-2 to TRBJ2-7; D uncertain. Trimming took off 0 bases at V and 3 bases at J, with 6 bases between the two ends. Germline loops: CDR1 SGHAT, CDR2 FQNNGV. The CDR3 has 13 residues.

This chain connects TRBV4-1 to TRBJ2-7, with 11 bases aligning to TRBD2. Looked up from germline, CDR1 is MGHRA and CDR2 is YSYEKL. The CDR3 totals 18 residues. V lost 1 base, J lost 3 bases, and 11 bases stayed unmatched. CDR3 protein: CASSQADFLAGGHYEQYF. Written as DNA, the CDR3 is TGCGCCAGCAGCCAAGCCGATTTCCTAGCGGGGGGACACTACGAGCAGTACTTC.

The chain is built from TRBV29-1 and TRBJ1-1, with D possibly matching TRBD1 (5 bases). CDR1 and CDR2 (germline): SQVTM, ANQGSEA. Trimming removed 5 bases at V and 1 base at J, with 11 bases between. CDR3 size: 13 residues. CDR3 sequence (DNA): TGCAGCGTTTTTGACAGACAGAACACTGAAGCTTTCTTT. It codes for CSVFDRQNTEAFF.

The V and J genes are TRBV6-6 and TRBJ2-7; the D gene is possibly TRBD1 (6 bases). Trimming stripped 2 bases from V and 0 bases from J, with 8 bases between. Germline-derived CDR1 and CDR2 are MNHNY and SVGAGI (reference sequence). This CDR3 contains 14 residues. Written as DNA, the CDR3 is TGTGCCAGCAGTTACAGGGGGAACTCCTACGAGCAGTACTTC. Protein product: CASSYRGNSYEQYF.

V and J are TRBV30 and TRBJ2-1; possibly TRBD1 or TRBD2 for D (5 bases each). The CDR3 is made up of 13 amino acids. In germline, CDR1 is GTSNPN, CDR2 SVGIG (reference sequence). Trimming took 4 bases from V and 4 from J, leaving 11 bases between them. For the CDR3, the DNA is TGTGCCTGGAACCCGGGGCAATACAATGAGCAGTTCTTC. Protein: CAWNPGQYNEQFF. The variable domain in full, completed from reference TRBV30 and TRBJ2-1, reads SQTIHQWPATLVQPVGSPLSLECTVEGTSNPNLYWYRQAAGRGLQLLFYSVGIGQISSEVPQNLSASRPQDRQFILSSKKLLLSDSGFYLCAWNPGQYNEQFFGPGTRLTVL.

This clone was counted a few times. A read error may account for a junction end that differs from germline. This chain joins TRBV28 and TRBJ2-5, with TRBD2 identical over 14 bases. Germline CDR1 and CDR2: MDHEN and SYDVKM. This CDR3 is 14 amino acids long. CDR3 amino acids: CASSAAGLAGGPNF. As DNA, the CDR3 is TGTGCCAGCAGCGCCGCCGGACTAGCGGGGGGCCCGAACTTC.

The chain employs TRBV29-1 and TRBJ1-5; possible D gene TRBD1, 5 bases. The CDR3 totals 14 residues. Germline lookup yields CDR1 SQVTM and CDR2 ANQGSEA. The V gene lost 3 bases and the J gene lost 0 bases, with 9 bases spanning the gap. The CDR3 loop is CSVDGGASNQPQHF. CDR3 nucleotides: TGCAGCGTTGATGGAGGGGCTAGCAATCAGCCCCAGCATTTT. Full variable domain (outside the CDR3, taken from reference TRBV29-1 and TRBJ1-5): SAVISQKPSRDICQRGTSLTIQCQVDSQVTMMFWYRQQPGQSLTLIATANQGSEATYESGFVIDKFPISRPNLTFSTLTVSNMSPEDSSIYLCSVDGGASNQPQHFGDGTRLSIL.

Concerning this clone itself: An end of the junction differs from the germline gene, which may be a read error. The rearrangement joins TRBV7-7 to TRBJ2-5, with no clear D. The CDR3 has 14 amino acids. CDR1 SSHAT and CDR2 FNYEAQ come from the germline V gene (reference sequence). This chain's CDR3 is CASSQTGLQETQYF. CDR3 DNA: TGTGCTAGCAGCCAGACCGGCCTCCAAGAGACCCAGTACTTC.

The chain links TRBV7-9 to TRBJ2-2; 10 nucleotides align to TRBD2. This CDR3 is 15 amino acids long. V dropped 2 bases and J dropped 3; count of bases not matched to a gene: 0. Germline values: CDR1 SEHNR, CDR2 FQNEAQ (reference sequence). The CDR3 DNA is TGTGCCAGCAGCTTACTAGCGGGGGACACCGGGGAGCTGTTTTTT. Protein sequence: CASSLLAGDTGELFF. Looking up the rest from reference TRBV7-9 and TRBJ2-2 gives the full variable domain: DTGVSQNPRHKITKRGQNVTFRCDPISEHNRLYWYRQTLGQGPEFLTYFQNEAQLEKSRLLSDRFSAERPKGSFSTLEIQRTEQGDSAMYLCASSLLAGDTGELFFGEGSRLTVL.

This clone was detected once. The V and J genes are TRBV29-1 and TRBJ2-7; D is undetermined. Germline CDR1 and CDR2: SQVTM and ANQGSEA. This CDR3 is built from 12 residues. V was shortened by 1 base and J by 6 bases, with 10 bases between the two germline ends. CDR3 loop: CSVEGPRREQYF. The CDR3 nucleotides are TGCAGCGTTGAAGGACCTCGGCGCGAGCAGTACTTC.

The chain has TRBV29-1 and TRBJ2-3; no clear D gene. This CDR3 is built from 10 residues. The V gene lost 3 bases and the J gene lost 3 bases, with 1 base spanning the gap. Germline V gives CDR1 SQVTM, CDR2 ANQGSEA. The CDR3, as DNA: TGCAGCGTTGAGACAGATACGCAGTATTTT. Protein sequence: CSVETDTQYF.

The chain has TRBV5-4 and TRBJ2-1; 7 bases map to TRBD1. The CDR3 contains 16 residues. J was trimmed by 1 base and V by 0 bases; bases with no gene match: 4. In germline, CDR1 is SGHNT, CDR2 YYREEE (reference sequence). For the CDR3, the DNA is TGTGCCAGCAGCTTGGGACAGGGAAGGTCCTACAATGAGCAGTTCTTC. Residues: CASSLGQGRSYNEQFF.

This clone was seen a handful of times. The V call is TRBV23-1, the J call TRBJ2-7; TRBD1 matches 8 bases. TRBV23-1 falls under the ORF class, with uncertain function. The V gene end was trimmed by 4 bases and the J gene end by 9 bases; junction bases not matched to a gene: 8. The CDR3 is 13 amino acids. The CDR3 loop reads CASSPRDRLPQYF. The CDR3 bases are TGCGCCAGCAGTCCCCGGGACAGGCTCCCGCAGTACTTC.